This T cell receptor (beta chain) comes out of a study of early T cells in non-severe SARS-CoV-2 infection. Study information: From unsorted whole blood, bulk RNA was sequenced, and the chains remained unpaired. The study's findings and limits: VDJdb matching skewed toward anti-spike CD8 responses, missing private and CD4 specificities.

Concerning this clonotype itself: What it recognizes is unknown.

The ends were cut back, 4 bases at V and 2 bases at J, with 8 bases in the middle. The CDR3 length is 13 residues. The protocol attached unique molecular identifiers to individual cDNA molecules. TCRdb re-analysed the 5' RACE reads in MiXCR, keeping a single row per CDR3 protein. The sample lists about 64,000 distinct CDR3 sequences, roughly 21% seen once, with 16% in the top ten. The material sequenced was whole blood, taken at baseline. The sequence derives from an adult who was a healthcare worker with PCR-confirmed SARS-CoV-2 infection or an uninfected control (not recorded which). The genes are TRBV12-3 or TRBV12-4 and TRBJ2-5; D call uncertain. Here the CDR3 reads CASSWTTQETQYF. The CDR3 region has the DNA TGTGCCAGCAGTTGGACGACTCAAGAGACCCAGTACTTC.